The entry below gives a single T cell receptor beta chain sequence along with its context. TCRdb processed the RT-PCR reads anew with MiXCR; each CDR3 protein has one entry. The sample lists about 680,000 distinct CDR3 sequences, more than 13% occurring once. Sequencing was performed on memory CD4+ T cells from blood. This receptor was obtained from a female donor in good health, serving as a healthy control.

The DNA for the CDR3 is TGTGCCAGCAGTTTAATTGGCCAGGGGCGAAGGGGCTACACCTTC. The encoded protein is CASSLIGQGRRGYTF. The rearrangement uses TRBV27 and TRBJ1-2; D is possibly TRBD1 (6 bases). CDR3 length equals 15 residues. The germline gives CDR1 MNHEY, CDR2 SMNVEV (reference sequence). Trimming cost V 2 bases and J 8 bases, with 18 bases left between them.